This T cell receptor beta chain is drawn from a study of blood T cell repertoires in COVID-19. Measured with immunoSEQ multiplex PCR; TCRdb has only the in-frame clones, and not every one. The sample holds approximately 90,000 clones, around 88% seen once. This clone has a handful of counts. The source of this sequence is a man of 80 years or more with active or convalescent COVID-19. The sample taken for sequencing was peripheral blood.

Here the CDR3 reads CASRSYRQGQRTSGRAGDTQYF. CDR3 bases: TGTGCCAGCCGATCCTACCGACAGGGACAGAGGACTAGCGGGAGGGCTGGAGATACGCAGTATTTT. V gene TRBV21-1 combines with J gene TRBJ2-3; TRBD2, as called in the table, went unchecked against the DNA. TRBV21-1 is given as a pseudogene. The CDR3 has 22 residues.